Listed here are 19 T cell receptor beta chains from one sample, sequenced in a study of blood T cell repertoires in COVID-19. Sequenced by immunoSEQ multiplex PCR; TCRdb stores in-frame clones only, minus some. Of 250,000 to 350,000 clones listed, roughly 90% are singletons. Sequences were obtained from peripheral blood. All receptors come from a woman in her 30s with COVID-19, enrolled during active disease.

The V call is TRBV6-5, the J call TRBJ2-7; D is perhaps TRBD1 (6 bases). V was shortened by 5 bases and J by 1 base, with 15 bases between the two germline ends. Per germline, CDR1 MNHEY and CDR2 SVGAGI. The CDR3 covers 15 residues. CDR3 residues: CASSRRGDRSYEQYF. The CDR3 DNA follows: TGTGCCAGCAGTCGAAGGGGAGACAGGTCCTACGAGCAGTACTTC.

The chain has TRBV29-1 and TRBJ1-2, with 8 nucleotides matching TRBD1. The CDR3 runs 14 residues. V trimming: 4 bases; J trimming: 3 bases; junction bases outside the gene matches: 7. Germline values: CDR1 SQVTM, CDR2 ANQGSEA. The CDR3 region is CSVGQGAADYGYTF. For the CDR3, the DNA is TGCAGCGTTGGTCAGGGGGCCGCTGACTATGGCTACACCTTC.

V gene TRBV30 combines with J gene TRBJ1-6; TRBD1 aligns across 7 bases. The CDR3 runs to 16 residues. In germline, CDR1 is GTSNPN, CDR2 SVGIG (reference sequence). The V segment lost 0 bases and the J segment 5 bases; nucleotides outside the gene matches: 7. This CDR3 reads CAWSVAGTAHNSPLHF. CDR3 sequence (DNA): TGTGCCTGGAGTGTAGCCGGGACAGCCCATAATTCACCCCTCCACTTT.

The chain links TRBV9 to TRBJ2-2; 10 nucleotides line up with TRBD2. The germline V gene has CDR1 SGDLS and CDR2 YYNGEE. The J segment lost 6 bases and the V segment lost 0 bases, leaving 5 bases of the junction unmatched. The CDR3 is 16 residues long. The CDR3 loop is CASSVASGSGSGELFF. The CDR3 DNA reads TGTGCCAGCAGCGTAGCTAGCGGGAGTGGGTCCGGGGAGCTGTTTTTT.

The rearrangement uses TRBV18 and TRBJ2-2, with 10 bases fitting TRBD1. This CDR3 spans 15 amino acids. Trimming at V came to 3 bases and at J to 4 bases, leaving 2 bases not matched to a gene. Germline V gene sequence: CDR1 KGHSH, CDR2 LQKENI. The CDR3 sequence: CASSPGQGSTGELFF. CDR3 sequence (DNA): TGTGCCAGCTCACCGGGACAGGGGAGCACCGGGGAGCTGTTTTTT.

This chain links TRBV28 with TRBJ1-6; possible D gene TRBD1, 5 bases. The CDR3 runs 16 residues. The V end was cut by 6 bases, the J end by 6 bases, with 18 bases between. CDR1 is MDHEN, CDR2 SYDVKM, per germline. Here the CDR3 reads CASRPITGGGNSPLHF. The CDR3 DNA reads as TGTGCCAGCAGACCGATAACAGGTGGCGGTAATTCACCCCTCCACTTT.

V gene TRBV5-8 combines with J gene TRBJ2-5; possible D gene TRBD1, 6 bases. V was shortened by 3 bases and J by 3 bases, with 18 bases between the two germline ends. Germline V CDR1 and CDR2: SGHTS, YDEGEE. The CDR3 spans 16 residues. CDR3 sequence: CASSWGQGPIEETQYF. The CDR3 nucleotides read TGTGCCAGCAGCTGGGGGCAGGGGCCGATAGAAGAGACCCAGTACTTC.

This clone has just one count. CDR3 DNA: TGTGCCAGTAGTATAGGAGTAGCGGGAGCCCGCACAGATACGCAGTATTTT. Amino acid sequence: CASSIGVAGARTDTQYF. V usage is TRBV19 and J usage is TRBJ2-3; 9 bases agree with TRBD2. Germline lookup yields CDR1 LNHDA and CDR2 SQIVND (reference sequence). V gave up 1 base and J gave up 1 base; unmatched junction bases: 6. The CDR3 extends over 17 amino acids.

The V and J genes are TRBV6-2 or TRBV6-3 and TRBJ2-7, with 11 nucleotides matching TRBD2. CDR1 and CDR2 (germline): MNHEY, SVGEGT. CDR3 size: 15 residues. The V gene end was trimmed by 3 bases and the J gene end by 3 bases; junction bases not matched to a gene: 4. The CDR3 loop is CASSYQGTSGYEQYF. The DNA for the CDR3 is TGTGCCAGCAGTTATCAGGGGACTAGCGGCTACGAGCAGTACTTC.

V and J are TRBV7-2 and TRBJ1-1; D call uncertain. The V end lost 3 bases, the J end lost 1 base, and 12 bases lay between the germline ends. This CDR3 comprises 15 residues. Germline V lookup: CDR1 SGHTA, CDR2 FQGNSA. The CDR3 sequence is CASSLSGKPNTEAFF. DNA for the CDR3: TGTGCCAGCAGCTTGTCGGGGAAACCGAACACTGAAGCTTTCTTT.

The J gene is TRBJ1-2, the V gene TRBV7-2, with TRBD1 identical over 9 bases. This CDR3 region has 15 residues. V lost 4 bases, J lost 6 bases, and 9 bases stayed unmatched. Germline CDR1 SGHTA, CDR2 FQGNSA. The CDR3 DNA is TGTGCCAGCAGCTCCCGAACAGGGGGCGCCGATGGCTACACCTTC. Its translation: CASSSRTGGADGYTF.

The J gene is TRBJ2-3, the V gene TRBV10-3, with D possibly matching TRBD2 (5 bases). Germline-derived CDR1 and CDR2 are ENHRY and SYGVKD. The CDR3 sequence is 14 residues long. The V end lost 4 bases, the J end lost 2 bases, and 10 bases lay between the germline ends. Here the CDR3 reads CAISVRDNTDTQYF. The CDR3 nucleotides are TGTGCCATCAGTGTACGGGATAACACAGATACGCAGTATTTT.

A few counts support this clone. This sequence joins TRBV14 and TRBJ2-7; unclear D gene. Germline V gene lookup returns CDR1 SGHDN and CDR2 FVKESK. This CDR3 has 11 residues. Trimming removed 5 bases at V and 3 bases at J, with 5 bases between. CDR3 loop: CASSYSYEQYF. CDR3 nucleotide sequence: TGTGCCAGCAGCTACAGCTACGAGCAGTACTTC.

The chain couples TRBV2 to TRBJ1-5; D is ambiguous. CDR3 length equals 14 residues. Germline V gives CDR1 SNHLY, CDR2 FYNNEI. V was cut by 8 bases and J by 4 bases, with 15 bases left in between. CDR3 bases: TGTGCCAGCCGAGGAGGAAGAATAAATCAGCCCCAGCATTTT. Protein product: CASRGGRINQPQHF.

This chain joins TRBV28 and TRBJ2-3; a weak D match, TRBD2 (5 bases). Germline loops: CDR1 MDHEN, CDR2 SYDVKM. Trimming took 7 bases from V and 1 from J, leaving 12 bases between them. The CDR3 spans 14 residues. CDR3 nucleotides: TGTGCCAGCAATAGGAAGGGAGGCACAGATACGCAGTATTTT. It specifies CASNRKGGTDTQYF.

The chain employs TRBV19 and TRBJ2-7; 7 bases match TRBD1. This CDR3 is 14 amino acids long. Germline V gives CDR1 LNHDA, CDR2 SQIVND (reference sequence). Trimming removed 7 bases from V and 2 bases from J; junction bases left unmatched: 8. CDR3 loop: CASNPGGQAYEQYF. For the CDR3, the DNA is TGTGCCAGTAACCCAGGGGGACAAGCCTACGAGCAGTACTTC.

The rearrangement joins TRBV7-9 to TRBJ1-1, with 9 bases matching TRBD1. This CDR3 contains 16 residues. Germline V gives CDR1 SEHNR, CDR2 FQNEAQ (reference sequence). V lost 4 bases and J lost 11; bases outside the gene matches: 17. This CDR3 is CASSSGGGQGIGEAFF. Here the CDR3 DNA reads TGTGCCAGCAGCTCAGGCGGGGGACAGGGTATTGGTGAGGCTTTCTTT.

This chain uses TRBV2 with TRBJ2-2; tentatively, D is TRBD2 (5 bases). Germline values: CDR1 SNHLY, CDR2 FYNNEI. V was pared by 1 base and J by 6 bases, with 18 bases between. This CDR3 has 17 amino acids. CDR3: CASSEEWAGLVSGELFF. The CDR3 DNA sequence: TGTGCCAGCAGTGAAGAATGGGCGGGTTTGGTTTCCGGGGAGCTGTTTTTT.

V gene TRBV29-1 combines with J gene TRBJ2-3; 13 bases match TRBD2. The CDR3 has 18 residues. V gave up 7 bases and J gave up 0 bases; unmatched junction bases: 13. Germline assignment: CDR1 SQVTM and CDR2 ANQGSEA. CDR3 sequence: CSAQGLAGEKTSTDTQYF. The CDR3 DNA follows: TGCAGCGCCCAAGGACTAGCGGGAGAAAAGACTAGCACAGATACGCAGTATTTT.